Presented here are 10 T cell receptor beta chains from one specimen sequenced in a study of beta chain features in type 1 diabetes. Reverse transcribing all isolated RNA meant expressed TCRB transcripts were sequenced. Sequenced by immunoSEQ multiplex PCR; TCRdb stores in-frame clones only, minus some. The profile covers under 900,000 clones, with about 17% appearing a single time and 0.023% taken by the ten largest. Sequenced: naive CD4+ T cells from blood. The source of these receptors is a woman between 18 and 29 years old in good health.

The rearrangement uses TRBV20-1 and TRBJ1-1; D not certain. The ends were cut back, 0 bases at V and 11 bases at J, with 10 bases in the middle. The CDR3 runs 11 residues. From germline, CDR1 is DFQATT and CDR2 SNEGSKA (reference sequence). The CDR3 nucleotides read TGCAGTGCTAGAGATTTTGGGTTCGCTTTCTTT. Translating gives CSARDFGFAFF.

A few counts support this clone. The rearrangement uses TRBV19 and TRBJ2-6, with a weak D call TRBD1 (5 bases). Trimming took off 6 bases at V and 0 bases at J, with 9 bases between the two ends. There are 15 residues in the CDR3. Germline values: CDR1 LNHDA, CDR2 SQIVND (reference sequence). The CDR3 DNA reads TGTGCCAGTAGAATCAGGGCCTCTGGGGCCAACGTCCTGACTTTC. Protein sequence: CASRIRASGANVLTF.

This clone was detected only a few times. This chain uses TRBV5-5 with TRBJ2-1; TRBD1 aligns across 9 bases. The CDR3 extends over 17 amino acids. Germline CDR1 and CDR2: SGHKS and YYEKEE (reference sequence). V shed 4 bases and J 1 base; nucleotides not matched to a gene: 9. Here the CDR3 DNA reads TGTGCCAGCAGCCTAGTCCCCGGACAGGGGTCCTACAATGAGCAGTTCTTC. Translated: CASSLVPGQGSYNEQFF.

This clone was picked up a small number of times. J is TRBJ2-6 and V is TRBV18, with 11 bases that match TRBD2. Per germline, CDR1 KGHSH and CDR2 LQKENI. This CDR3 is built from 18 residues. Trimming at V came to 2 bases and at J to 3 bases, leaving 6 bases not matched to a gene. In DNA, the CDR3 is TGTGCCAGCTCACCAAGTCTAGCGGGAGGAAGTGGGGCCAACGTCCTGACTTTC. Its protein product is CASSPSLAGGSGANVLTF.

CDR3 DNA: TGTGCCAGTAGACGAACCGGGACTAGAGGCTACAATGAGCAGTTCTTC. Residues: CASRRTGTRGYNEQFF. The chain is built from TRBV19 and TRBJ2-1; TRBD2 matches at 8 bases. CDR3 size: 16 residues. In germline, CDR1 is LNHDA, CDR2 SQIVND (reference sequence). V was clipped by 6 bases and J by 3 bases; unmatched bases: 10.

The chain is built from TRBV5-4 and TRBJ2-2; D gene ambiguous. The CDR3 loop spans 13 amino acids. The ends were cut back, 3 bases at V and 2 bases at J, with 5 bases in the middle. Germline V CDR1 and CDR2: SGHNT, YYREEE (reference sequence). The CDR3 region has the DNA TGTGCCAGCAGCTCTTCTAACACCGGGGAGCTGTTTTTT. Translated, it gives CASSSSNTGELFF. Full variable domain (outside the CDR3, taken from reference TRBV5-4 and TRBJ2-2): ETGVTQSPTHLIKTRGQQVTLRCSSQSGHNTVSWYQQALGQGPQFIFQYYREEENGRGNFPPRFSGLQFPNYSSELNVNALELDDSALYLCASSSSNTGELFFGEGSRLTVL.

This clone was seen only a few times. The V gene is TRBV19, the J gene TRBJ2-2; D call uncertain. Germline CDR1 LNHDA, CDR2 SQIVND (reference sequence). CDR3 size: 13 residues. The V end was cut by 0 bases, the J end by 3 bases, with 2 bases between. Here the CDR3 reads CASSIDYTGELFF. Written as DNA, the CDR3 is TGTGCCAGTAGTATAGATTACACCGGGGAGCTGTTTTTT.

This clone has a handful of counts. The chain carries TRBV19 and TRBJ1-5; TRBD1 matches 7 bases. The CDR3 has 15 residues. CDR1 and CDR2 from the germline V gene are LNHDA and SQIVND (reference sequence). The V gene end was trimmed by 4 bases and the J gene end by 5 bases; junction bases not matched to a gene: 8. Here the CDR3 DNA reads TGTGCCAGTAGTAACAGGGGTTCAAGGTATCAGCCCCAGCATTTT. Protein: CASSNRGSRYQPQHF.

The V call is TRBV6-5, the J call TRBJ2-1; TRBD1 matches at 10 bases. Trimming at V came to 0 bases and at J to 7 bases, leaving 6 bases not matched to a gene. CDR1 MNHEY and CDR2 SVGAGI come from the germline V gene. The CDR3 is made up of 16 amino acids. As DNA, the CDR3 is TGTGCCAGCAGTTACTCAAGGACAGGGGGACGGAATGAGCAGTTCTTC. This sequence encodes CASSYSRTGGRNEQFF.

This clone occurred a few times. The J gene is TRBJ1-5, the V gene TRBV5-1; D might be TRBD1 (6 bases). The CDR3 has 14 residues. Germline lookup yields CDR1 SGHRS and CDR2 YFSETQ. Deletions cut 7 bases from V and 4 bases from J, with 15 bases between. As DNA, the CDR3 is TGCGCCAGCGCTACAGGGATATCAAATCAGCCCCAGCATTTT. Translated, it gives CASATGISNQPQHF. The whole variable domain, filled in from reference TRBV5-1 and TRBJ1-5, reads KAGVTQTPRYLIKTRGQQVTLSCSPISGHRSVSWYQQTPGQGLQFLFEYFSETQRNKGNFPGRFSGRQFSNSRSEMNVSTLELGDSALYLCASATGISNQPQHFGDGTRLSIL.